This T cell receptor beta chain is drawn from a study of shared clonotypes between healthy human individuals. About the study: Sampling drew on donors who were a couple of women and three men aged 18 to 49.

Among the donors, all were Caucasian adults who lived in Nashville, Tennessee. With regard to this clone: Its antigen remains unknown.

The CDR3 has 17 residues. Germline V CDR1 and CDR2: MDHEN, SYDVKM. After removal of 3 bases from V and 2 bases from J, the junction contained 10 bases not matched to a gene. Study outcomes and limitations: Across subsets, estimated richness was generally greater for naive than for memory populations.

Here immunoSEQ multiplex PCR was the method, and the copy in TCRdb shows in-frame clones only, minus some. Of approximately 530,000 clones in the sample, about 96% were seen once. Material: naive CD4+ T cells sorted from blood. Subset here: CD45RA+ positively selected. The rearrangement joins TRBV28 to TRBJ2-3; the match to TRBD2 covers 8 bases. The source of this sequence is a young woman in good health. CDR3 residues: CASSLDGLADSTDTQYF. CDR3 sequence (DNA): TGTGCCAGCAGTTTGGACGGACTAGCAGATTCCACAGATACGCAGTATTTT.